The present entry profiles one T cell receptor beta chain with its context. Antigen specificity is unknown. In germline, CDR1 is SGHRS, CDR2 YFSETQ. The CDR3 consists of 16 residues. The J segment lost 4 bases and the V segment lost 5 bases, leaving 10 bases of the junction unmatched. The PCR contained 60 Vbeta and 13 Jbeta primers. TCRdb's table, derived via immunoSEQ multiplex PCR, lists solely in-frame clones and lacks some. The table has about 230,000 clones, 70% to 85% seen once. This sample was taken from a study of cytomegalovirus exposure and HLA in healthy donors. Whole-study findings and limits: A further, later analysis showed that HLA-associated TCR beta chains (compared with equally common others) were more clonally expanded.

This sequence was found in a woman between 35 and 50 years old in good health and CMV-seronegative. This chain connects TRBV5-1 to TRBJ2-3; TRBD2 aligns across 10 bases. Sequencing input: PBMCs. DNA for the CDR3: TGCGCCAGCAGTTCACAGCGGGGGGGCCCCGCAGATACGCAGTATTTT. Residues: CASSSQRGGPADTQYF.